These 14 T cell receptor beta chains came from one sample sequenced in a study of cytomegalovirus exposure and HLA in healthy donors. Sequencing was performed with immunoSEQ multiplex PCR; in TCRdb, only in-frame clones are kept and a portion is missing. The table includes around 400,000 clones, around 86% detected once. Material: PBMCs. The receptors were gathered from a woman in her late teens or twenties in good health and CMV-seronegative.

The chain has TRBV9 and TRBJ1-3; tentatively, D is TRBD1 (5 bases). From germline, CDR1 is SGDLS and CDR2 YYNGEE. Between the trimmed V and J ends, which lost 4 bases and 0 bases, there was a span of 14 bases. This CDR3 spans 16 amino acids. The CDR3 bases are TGTGCCAGCAGCTCCCAACAGGTCACCTCTGGAAACACCATATATTTT. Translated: CASSSQQVTSGNTIYF.

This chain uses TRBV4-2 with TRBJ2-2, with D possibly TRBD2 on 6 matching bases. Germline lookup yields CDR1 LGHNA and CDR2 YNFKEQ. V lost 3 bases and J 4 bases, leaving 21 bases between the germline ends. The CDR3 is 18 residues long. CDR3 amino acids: CASSQERPQAGGTGELFF. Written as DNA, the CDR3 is TGTGCCAGCAGCCAGGAAAGACCTCAAGCGGGCGGCACCGGGGAGCTGTTTTTT.

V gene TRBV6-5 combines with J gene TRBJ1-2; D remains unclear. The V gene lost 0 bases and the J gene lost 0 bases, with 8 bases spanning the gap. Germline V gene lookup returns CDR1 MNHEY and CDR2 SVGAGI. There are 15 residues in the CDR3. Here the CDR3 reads CASSYSGSSNYGYTF. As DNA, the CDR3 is TGTGCCAGCAGTTACTCCGGTTCTTCTAACTATGGCTACACCTTC.

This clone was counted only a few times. The CDR3 DNA reads as TGTGCCAGCAGCTCAGGGTCCGGGGAGCTGTTTTTT. Amino acids: CASSSGSGELFF. This chain connects TRBV11-2 to TRBJ2-2; TRBD1 is a possible D gene (5 bases). The CDR3 loop spans 12 amino acids. The germline CDR1 and CDR2 sequences are SGHAT and FQNNGV. Trimming removed 4 bases from V and 6 bases from J, with 6 bases in between.

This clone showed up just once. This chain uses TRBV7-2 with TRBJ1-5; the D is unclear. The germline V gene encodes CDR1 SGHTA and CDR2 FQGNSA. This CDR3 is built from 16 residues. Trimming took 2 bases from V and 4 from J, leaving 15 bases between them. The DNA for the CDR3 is TGTGCCAGCAGCTTAAAATTAGGCGGCGGAAATCAGCCCCAGCATTTT. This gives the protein CASSLKLGGGNQPQHF.

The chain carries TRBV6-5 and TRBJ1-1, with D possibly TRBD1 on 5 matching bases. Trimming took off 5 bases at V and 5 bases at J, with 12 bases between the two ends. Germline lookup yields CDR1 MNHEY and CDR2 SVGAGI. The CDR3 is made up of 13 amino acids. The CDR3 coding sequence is TGTGCCAGCAGTCCTCAGGGTGTTACTGAAGCTTTCTTT. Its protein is CASSPQGVTEAFF.

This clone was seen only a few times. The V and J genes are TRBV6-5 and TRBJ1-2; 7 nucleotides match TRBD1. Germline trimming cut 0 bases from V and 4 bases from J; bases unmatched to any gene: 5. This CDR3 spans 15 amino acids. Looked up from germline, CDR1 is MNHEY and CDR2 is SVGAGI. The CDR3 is CASSYSGQSGYGYTF. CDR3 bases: TGTGCCAGCAGTTACTCGGGACAGTCGGGCTATGGCTACACCTTC.

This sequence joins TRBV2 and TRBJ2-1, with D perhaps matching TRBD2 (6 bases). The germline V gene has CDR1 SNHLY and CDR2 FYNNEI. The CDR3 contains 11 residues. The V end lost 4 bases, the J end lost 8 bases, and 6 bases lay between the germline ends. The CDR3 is CASSGGDEQFF. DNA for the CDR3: TGTGCCAGCAGTGGGGGGGATGAGCAGTTCTTC.

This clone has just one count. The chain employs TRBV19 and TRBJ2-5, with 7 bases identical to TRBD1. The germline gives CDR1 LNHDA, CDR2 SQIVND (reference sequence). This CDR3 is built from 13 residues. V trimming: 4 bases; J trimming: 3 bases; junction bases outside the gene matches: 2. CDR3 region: CASSTGGKETQYF. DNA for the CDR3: TGTGCCAGTAGTACAGGGGGAAAAGAGACCCAGTACTTC.

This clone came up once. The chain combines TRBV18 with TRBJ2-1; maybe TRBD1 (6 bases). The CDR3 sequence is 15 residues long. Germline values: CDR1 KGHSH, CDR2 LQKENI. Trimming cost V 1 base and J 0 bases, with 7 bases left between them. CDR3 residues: CASSPLRGSYNEQFF. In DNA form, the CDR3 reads TGTGCCAGCTCACCACTCAGGGGCTCCTACAATGAGCAGTTCTTC.

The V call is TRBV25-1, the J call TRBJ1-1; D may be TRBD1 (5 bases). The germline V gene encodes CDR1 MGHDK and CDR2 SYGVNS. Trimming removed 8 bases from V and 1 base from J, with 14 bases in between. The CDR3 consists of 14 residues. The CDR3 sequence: CASSLPGQNTEAFF. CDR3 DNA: TGTGCCAGCTCCCTACCCGGACAGAACACTGAAGCTTTCTTT.

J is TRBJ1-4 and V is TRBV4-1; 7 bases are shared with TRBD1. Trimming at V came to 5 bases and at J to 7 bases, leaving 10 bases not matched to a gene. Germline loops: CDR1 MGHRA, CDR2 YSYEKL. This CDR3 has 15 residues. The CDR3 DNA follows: TGCGCCAGCAGCACCTCAACAGGGGTGGGTGAAAAACTGTTTTTT. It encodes CASSTSTGVGEKLFF.

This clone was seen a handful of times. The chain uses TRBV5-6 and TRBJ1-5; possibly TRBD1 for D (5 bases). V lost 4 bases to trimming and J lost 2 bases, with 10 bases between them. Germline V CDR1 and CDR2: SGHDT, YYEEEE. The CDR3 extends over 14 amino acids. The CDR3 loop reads CASSTGQGNQPQHF. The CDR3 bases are TGTGCCAGCAGCACCGGACAAGGCAATCAGCCCCAGCATTTT.

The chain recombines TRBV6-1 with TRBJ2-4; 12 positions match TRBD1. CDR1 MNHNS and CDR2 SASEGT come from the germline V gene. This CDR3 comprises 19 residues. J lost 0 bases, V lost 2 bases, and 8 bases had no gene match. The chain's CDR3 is CASSENPGQGAIAKNIQYF. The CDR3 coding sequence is TGTGCCAGCAGTGAAAACCCGGGACAGGGGGCTATAGCCAAAAACATTCAGTACTTC.